This entry lists 17 T cell receptor beta chains sequenced from one sample in a study of blood T cells in healthy people across ages. Together with a sample-barcoded 5' primer, a J-beta primer mix was included in a second PCR lasting about 7 to 12 cycles. In TCRdb, the 5' RACE reads were re-called with MiXCR into one record per CDR3 protein. The sample includes more than 800,000 distinct CDR3 sequences, 35% to 50% of them seen just once. Material for sequencing was blood. The receptors here all came from a woman aged 55-70 years in good health.

There are a few counts of this clonotype. The V and J genes are TRBV11-2 and TRBJ2-3; tentatively, D is TRBD2 (6 bases). V shed 2 bases and J shed 0 bases, with 9 bases lying between them. The CDR3 totals 15 residues. Germline V lookup: CDR1 SGHAT, CDR2 FQNNGV. DNA of the CDR3: TGTGCCAGCAGCTTAATAGCGGCTAGCACAGATACGCAGTATTTT. This encodes CASSLIAASTDTQYF.

This chain joins TRBV7-8 and TRBJ2-1, with a weak D call TRBD2 (5 bases). The CDR3 length is 16 residues. Trimming took 3 bases from V and 10 from J, leaving 22 bases between them. Germline lookup yields CDR1 SGHVS and CDR2 FQNEAQ. CDR3 protein: CASSFVARAASYEQFF. The CDR3 DNA is TGTGCCAGCAGCTTCGTCGCCCGAGCGGCCTCCTACGAGCAGTTCTTC.

This clonotype was seen a few times. The chain joins TRBV20-1 to TRBJ2-1, with D hard to call. The CDR3 covers 13 residues. From germline, CDR1 is DFQATT and CDR2 SNEGSKA (reference sequence). With 6 bases removed from V and 6 bases from J, the gap between germline ends came to 15 bases. Written as DNA, the CDR3 is TGCAGTGCCACCCGGGCACCCCTCAATGAGCAGTTCTTC. Translated: CSATRAPLNEQFF.

This clonotype was recorded a few times. The chain combines TRBV6-6 with TRBJ2-7; D ambiguous. Trimming stripped 2 bases from V and 2 bases from J, with 4 bases between. Germline assignment: CDR1 MNHNY and CDR2 SVGAGI (reference sequence). CDR3 length: 12 amino acids. The CDR3 sequence is CASSYEAYEQYF. Here the CDR3 DNA reads TGTGCCAGCAGTTACGAGGCCTACGAGCAGTACTTC.

The chain recombines TRBV3-1 with TRBJ2-1; the D gene is possibly TRBD1 (5 bases). This CDR3 is 13 amino acids long. CDR1 and CDR2 (germline): LGHDT, YNNKEL (reference sequence). V was trimmed by 8 bases and J by 6 bases, leaving 14 bases between them. The chain's CDR3 is CASGPGWGNEQFF. CDR3 in DNA: TGTGCCAGCGGCCCAGGGTGGGGCAATGAGCAGTTCTTC.

This clonotype appeared once. The genes are TRBV20-1 and TRBJ2-1; D gene unclear. This CDR3 region has 11 residues. CDR1 is DFQATT, CDR2 SNEGSKA, per germline (reference sequence). V lost 2 bases and J lost 6, with 5 bases in between. The CDR3 sequence: CSARHGNEQFF. In DNA, the CDR3 is TGCAGTGCTAGACATGGCAATGAGCAGTTCTTC.

CDR3 in DNA: TGTGCCAGCAGTTTAGAGTGGTCGAACACTGAAGCTTTCTTT. Its protein is CASSLEWSNTEAFF. The chain recombines TRBV28 with TRBJ1-1; D is unclear. Germline assignment: CDR1 MDHEN and CDR2 SYDVKM. CDR3 size: 14 residues. Trimming left V 2 bases short and J 1 base short, with 8 bases between.

This clonotype was detected a few times. The CDR3 reads CASSLDWARGEETQYF. The CDR3 DNA reads as TGTGCCAGCAGCTTGGACTGGGCCAGGGGCGAGGAGACCCAGTACTTC. The chain combines TRBV5-4 with TRBJ2-5, with D possibly TRBD1 on 6 matching bases. V dropped 0 bases and J dropped 5 bases, with 17 bases sitting between them. Germline assignment: CDR1 SGHNT and CDR2 YYREEE (reference sequence). The CDR3 extends over 16 amino acids.

The V call is TRBV6-6, the J call TRBJ2-7, with 10 bases lining up with TRBD2. V shed 6 bases and J 0 bases; nucleotides not matched to a gene: 5. CDR1 is MNHNY and CDR2 is SVGAGI in the germline V gene (reference sequence). The CDR3 covers 15 residues. CDR3 amino acids: CASRRLAGLSYEQYF. The CDR3, as DNA: TGTGCCAGCAGACGACTAGCGGGCCTCTCCTACGAGCAGTACTTC.

The J gene is TRBJ2-5, the V gene TRBV27; D may correspond to TRBD1 or TRBD2 (6 bases each). V was shortened by 4 bases and J by 5 bases, with 14 bases between the two germline ends. Germline V gene data show CDR1 as MNHEY and CDR2 as SMNVEV (reference sequence). The CDR3 sequence is 14 residues long. CDR3 protein: CASSWGARGETQYF. For the CDR3, the DNA is TGTGCCAGCAGTTGGGGGGCGAGGGGGGAGACCCAGTACTTC.

This clonotype was recorded only once. This sequence joins TRBV20-1 and TRBJ1-1; TRBD1 agrees at 7 bases. Looked up from germline, CDR1 is DFQATT and CDR2 is SNEGSKA (reference sequence). J gave up 11 bases and V 1 base, and 4 bases lay outside the gene matches. The CDR3 runs to 11 residues. The CDR3 sequence: CSARGTGDAFF. CDR3 in DNA: TGCAGTGCTAGAGGTACAGGGGACGCTTTCTTT.

This clonotype was recorded only once. The chain couples TRBV27 to TRBJ2-6; tentatively, D is TRBD1 (6 bases). V lost 2 bases, J lost 2 bases, and 22 bases lay in between. The CDR3 loop spans 20 amino acids. Germline lookup yields CDR1 MNHEY and CDR2 SMNVEV (reference sequence). The CDR3 nucleotides are TGTGCCAGCAGTTTAACTTACAGGGTAATATCGAGCGCTGGGGCCAACGTCCTGACTTTC. This codes for CASSLTYRVISSAGANVLTF.

The J gene is TRBJ2-7, the V gene TRBV10-3; the match to TRBD1 covers 9 bases. V lost 7 bases and J lost 2; bases outside the gene matches: 6. Germline CDR1 reads ENHRY; CDR2 reads SYGVKD. The CDR3 length is 14 residues. Here the CDR3 reads CAIKRDREAYEQYF. CDR3 DNA sequence: TGTGCCATCAAGCGGGACAGGGAGGCCTACGAGCAGTACTTC.

The chain carries TRBV9 and TRBJ2-3; D may match TRBD1 or TRBD2 (5 bases each). CDR1 and CDR2 (germline): SGDLS, YYNGEE. The CDR3 spans 16 residues. The V gene lost 1 base and the J gene lost 4 bases, with 16 bases spanning the gap. CDR3 sequence (DNA): TGTGCCAGCAGCGTATTTGGGGGAGATGCCTCAGATACGCAGTATTTT. Amino acid sequence: CASSVFGGDASDTQYF.

The chain combines TRBV6-5 with TRBJ2-6; D could derive from TRBD1 or TRBD2 (5 bases each). Trimming took off 4 bases at V and 12 bases at J, with 25 bases between the two ends. Germline CDR1 reads MNHEY; CDR2 reads SVGAGI. The CDR3 is made up of 17 amino acids. The CDR3 here is CASSLIGPTLGPTVLTF. The CDR3, as DNA: TGTGCCAGCAGTTTGATCGGGCCGACTCTGGGACCTACCGTCCTGACTTTC.

This rearrangement joins TRBV7-8 to TRBJ1-4; 7 positions match TRBD1. This CDR3 is 15 amino acids long. V dropped 8 bases and J dropped 8; count of bases not matched to a gene: 14. Germline loops: CDR1 SGHVS, CDR2 FQNEAQ. The CDR3 DNA reads TGTGCCAGCGGCCCCTTAAACAGGGGAGGCGAAAAACTGTTTTTT. Residues: CASGPLNRGGEKLFF.

The chain is built from TRBV9 and TRBJ2-2; unclear D gene. This CDR3 is 12 amino acids long. Germline CDR1 and CDR2: SGDLS and YYNGEE. V lost 0 bases to trimming and J lost 6 bases, with 3 bases between them. For the CDR3, the DNA is TGTGCCAGCAGCGTAGTGGCCGGGGAGCTGTTTTTT. As protein: CASSVVAGELFF.